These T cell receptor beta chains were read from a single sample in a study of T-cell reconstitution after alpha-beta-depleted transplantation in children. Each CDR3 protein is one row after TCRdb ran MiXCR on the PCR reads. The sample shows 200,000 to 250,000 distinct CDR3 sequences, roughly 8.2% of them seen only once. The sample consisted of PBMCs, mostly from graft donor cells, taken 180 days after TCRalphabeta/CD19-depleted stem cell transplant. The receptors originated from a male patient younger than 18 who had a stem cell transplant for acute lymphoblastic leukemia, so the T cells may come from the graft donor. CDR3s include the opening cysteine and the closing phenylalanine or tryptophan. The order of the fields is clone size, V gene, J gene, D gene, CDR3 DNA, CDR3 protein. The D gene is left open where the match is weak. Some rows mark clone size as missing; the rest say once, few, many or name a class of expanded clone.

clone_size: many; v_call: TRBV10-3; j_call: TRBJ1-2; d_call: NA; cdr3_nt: TGTGCCATCAGTGAGTCGGGATCTCCTAACTATGGCTACACCTTC; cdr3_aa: CAISESGSPNYGYTF
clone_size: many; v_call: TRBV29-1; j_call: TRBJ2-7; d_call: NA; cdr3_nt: TGCAGCGTTGCTACTAGTCAAGAGCAGTACTTC; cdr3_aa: CSVATSQEQYF
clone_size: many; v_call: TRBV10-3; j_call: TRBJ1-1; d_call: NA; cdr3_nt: TGTGCCATCAGCAGGGGAGATGTGAACACTGAAGCTTTCTTT; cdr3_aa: CAISRGDVNTEAFF
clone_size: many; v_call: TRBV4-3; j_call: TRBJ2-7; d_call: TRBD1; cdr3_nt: TGCGCCAGCAGCGATTCGCCCGGGACAGGGAGGCACGAGCAGTACTTC; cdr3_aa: CASSDSPGTGRHEQYF
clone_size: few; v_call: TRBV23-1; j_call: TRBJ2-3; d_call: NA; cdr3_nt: TGCGCCAGCAGTCAAAAGGACAGAATATCCACAGATACGCAGTATTTT; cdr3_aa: CASSQKDRISTDTQYF
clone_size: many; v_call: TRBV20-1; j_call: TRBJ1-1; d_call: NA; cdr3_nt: TGCAGTGCTAGGAGGCAGGTAAGCACTGAAGCTTTCTTT; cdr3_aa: CSARRQVSTEAFF
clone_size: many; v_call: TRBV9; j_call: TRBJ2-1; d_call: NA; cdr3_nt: TGTGCCAGCAGCGGGAAAGCCAGAGGTGAGCAGTTCTTC; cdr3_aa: CASSGKARGEQFF
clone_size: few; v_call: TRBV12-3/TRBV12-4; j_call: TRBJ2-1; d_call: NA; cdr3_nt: TGTGCCAGCAGTCCCGGGACCCCCTACAATGAGCAGTTCTTC; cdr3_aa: CASSPGTPYNEQFF
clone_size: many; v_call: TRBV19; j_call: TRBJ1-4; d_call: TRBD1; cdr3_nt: TGTGCCAGTAGTCCCAAACAGGGGGCGAAACTGTTTTTT; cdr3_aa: CASSPKQGAKLFF
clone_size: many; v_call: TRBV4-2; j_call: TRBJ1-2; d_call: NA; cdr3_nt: TGTGCCAGCAGCCAAGACCCCGGACGGACCTATGGCTACACCTTC; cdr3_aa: CASSQDPGRTYGYTF
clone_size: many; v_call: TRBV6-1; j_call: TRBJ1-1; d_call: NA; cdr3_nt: TGTGCCAGCTTGGTTCGGGGGGCTGGGGACACTGAAGCTTTCTTT; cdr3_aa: CASLVRGAGDTEAFF
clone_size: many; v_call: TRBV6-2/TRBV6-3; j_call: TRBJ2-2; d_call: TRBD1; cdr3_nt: TGTGCCACCTCCGGGACAGGGAGGGCCGGGGAGCTGTTTTTT; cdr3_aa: CATSGTGRAGELFF
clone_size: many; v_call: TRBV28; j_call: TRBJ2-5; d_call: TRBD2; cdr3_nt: TGTGCCCCAGAGGCACTAGCGGGAGGAAAAGAGACCCAGTACTTC; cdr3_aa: CAPEALAGGKETQYF
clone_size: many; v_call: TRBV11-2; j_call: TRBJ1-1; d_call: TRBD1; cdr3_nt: TGTGCCAGCAGCTTAGATCGCGACAGGGGGAGTACTGAAGCTTTCTTT; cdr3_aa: CASSLDRDRGSTEAFF
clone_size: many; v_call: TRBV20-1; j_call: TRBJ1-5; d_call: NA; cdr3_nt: TGCAGTGCTGTCGGGGGGTCGGGGAATCAGCCCCAGCATTTT; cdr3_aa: CSAVGGSGNQPQHF
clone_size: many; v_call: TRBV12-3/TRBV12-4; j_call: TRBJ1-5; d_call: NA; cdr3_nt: TGTGCCAGCAGTTCCCCCCCTCAGCCCCAGCATTTT; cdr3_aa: CASSSPPQPQHF
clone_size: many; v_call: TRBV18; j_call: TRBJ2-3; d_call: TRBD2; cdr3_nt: TGTGCCAGCTCACCTTTAGCGGGAGGGCCGGAGAATACGCAGTATTTT; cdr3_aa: CASSPLAGGPENTQYF
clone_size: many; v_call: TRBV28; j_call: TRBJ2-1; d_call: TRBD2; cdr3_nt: TGTGCCAGCAGTTTTCCGGGACTAGCGCGAGGTGGGCAGTTCTTC; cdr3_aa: CASSFPGLARGGQFF
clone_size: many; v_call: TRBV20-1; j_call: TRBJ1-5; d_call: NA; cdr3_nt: TGCAGTGCTGAGGGCGGAGGGAGCAATCAGCCCCAGCATTTT; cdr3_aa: CSAEGGGSNQPQHF
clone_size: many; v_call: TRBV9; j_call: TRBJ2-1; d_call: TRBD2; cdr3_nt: TGTGCCAGCAGCGTAGGCCCCGCGGGAGAGAACAATGAGCAGTTCTTC; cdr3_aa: CASSVGPAGENNEQFF
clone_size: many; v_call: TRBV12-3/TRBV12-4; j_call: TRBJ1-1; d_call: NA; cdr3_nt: TGTGCCAGCAGTCTGGGCCTGACAGCTTTCTTT; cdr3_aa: CASSLGLTAFF
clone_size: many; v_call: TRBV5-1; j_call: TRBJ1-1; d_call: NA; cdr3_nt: TGCGCCAGCAGCTTGGAGAGCATCGACAGGAGAGGATGGAACACTGAAGCTTTCTTT; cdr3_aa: CASSLESIDRRGWNTEAFF
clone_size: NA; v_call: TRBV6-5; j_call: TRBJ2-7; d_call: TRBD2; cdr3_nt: TGTGCCAGCAGTTCCCTAACTAGCGGGGGTAGTTACGAGCAGTACTTC; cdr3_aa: CASSSLTSGGSYEQYF
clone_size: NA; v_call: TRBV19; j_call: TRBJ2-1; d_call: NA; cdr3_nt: TGTGCCAGTAGTATCCCCTTTAGGACTAAGGGCAATGAGCAGTTCTTC; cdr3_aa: CASSIPFRTKGNEQFF
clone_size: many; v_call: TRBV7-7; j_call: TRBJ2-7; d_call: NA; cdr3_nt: TGTGCTAGCAGCTTACAGGCCCACCAGGCCTCCTACGAGCAGTACTTC; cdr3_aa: CASSLQAHQASYEQYF
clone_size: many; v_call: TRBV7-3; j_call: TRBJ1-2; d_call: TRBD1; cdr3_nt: TGTGCCAGCAGCCCGACAGGGCAGGGCTATGGCTACACCTTC; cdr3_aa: CASSPTGQGYGYTF
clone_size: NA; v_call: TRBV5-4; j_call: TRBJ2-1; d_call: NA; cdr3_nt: TGTGCCAGCAGCCCGACTCTCTCGAGCTCCTACAATGAGCAGTTCTTC; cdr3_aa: CASSPTLSSSYNEQFF
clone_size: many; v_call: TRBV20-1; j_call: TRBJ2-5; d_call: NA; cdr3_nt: TGCAGTGCTAGAGTCACAGGGAGGGGGAAAGAGACCCAGTACTTC; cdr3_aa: CSARVTGRGKETQYF
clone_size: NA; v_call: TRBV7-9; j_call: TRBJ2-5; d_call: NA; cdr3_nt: TGTGCCAGCAGCTTTCGGTTGGGGGTAGAAGAGACCCAGTACTTC; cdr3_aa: CASSFRLGVEETQYF
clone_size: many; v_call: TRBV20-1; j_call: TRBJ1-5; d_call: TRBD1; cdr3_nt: TGCAGTGCTACGACAGGGGGCAATCAGCCCCAGCATTTT; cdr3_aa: CSATTGGNQPQHF
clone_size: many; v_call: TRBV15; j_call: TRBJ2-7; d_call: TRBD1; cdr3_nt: TGTGCCACCAGCAGTTGGGACAGGGGTTACGAGCAGTACTTC; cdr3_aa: CATSSWDRGYEQYF